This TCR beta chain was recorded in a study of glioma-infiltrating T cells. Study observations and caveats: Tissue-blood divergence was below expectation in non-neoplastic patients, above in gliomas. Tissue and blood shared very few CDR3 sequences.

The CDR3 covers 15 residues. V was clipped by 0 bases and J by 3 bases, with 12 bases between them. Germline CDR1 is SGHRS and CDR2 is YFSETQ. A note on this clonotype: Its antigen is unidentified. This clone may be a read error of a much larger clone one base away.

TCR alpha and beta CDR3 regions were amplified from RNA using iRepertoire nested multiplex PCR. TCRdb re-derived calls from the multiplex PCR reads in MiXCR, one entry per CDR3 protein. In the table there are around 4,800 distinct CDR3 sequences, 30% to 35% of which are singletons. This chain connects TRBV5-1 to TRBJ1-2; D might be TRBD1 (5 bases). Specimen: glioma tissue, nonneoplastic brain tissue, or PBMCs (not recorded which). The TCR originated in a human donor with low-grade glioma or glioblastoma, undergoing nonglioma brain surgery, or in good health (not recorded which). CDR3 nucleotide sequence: TGCGCCAGCAGCTTGGATCCAGGGTACGACTATGGCTACACCTTC. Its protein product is CASSLDPGYDYGYTF.